This TCR beta chain originates from a study of shared clonotypes between healthy human individuals. The study's findings and limits: Naive subsets, compared against memory subsets, generally had larger estimated richness values. Inspection by rarefaction showed sorted-subset sequencing to be incomplete despite large depth. Between four donors, naive CD4 clonotypes were shared at a level of about 5%.

At deep level, the assay was performed. Clones were sequenced by immunoSEQ multiplex PCR, and TCRdb holds only the in-frame ones, with some missing. The table has roughly 1,800,000 clones, about 94% seen once. As defined, naive CD8 cells were CD45RO-negative and positively selected for CCR7, with terminally differentiated effector memory CD45RA+ cells excluded. Turning to this clone: Its specificity is not known.

The CDR3 loop spans 15 amino acids. The germline V gene encodes CDR1 ENHRY and CDR2 SYGVKD. The V gene lost 3 bases and the J gene lost 4 bases, with 15 bases spanning the gap. This rearrangement joins TRBV10-3 to TRBJ1-2, with D unclear. The sequence was collected from a man between 18 and 29 years old in good health. The sample was naive CD8+ T cells sorted from blood. The CDR3 reads CAISEAQLTLYGYTF. In DNA form, the CDR3 reads TGTGCCATCAGTGAAGCCCAACTCACCCTCTATGGCTACACCTTC.